This T cell receptor beta chain emerged from a study of cytomegalovirus exposure and HLA in healthy donors. Study-level background: One earlier analysis, a look at 150 million to 200 million T cells, found roughly 110 million unique TCR beta sequences.

Germline V gene lookup returns CDR1 MNHEY and CDR2 SMNVEV (reference sequence). There are 14 residues in the CDR3. V was clipped by 8 bases and J by 0 bases, with 13 bases between them. The PCR used 60 Vbeta and 13 Jbeta primers. Original handling: Later analysis identified around 85 million unique TCR beta chains, 10 million to 12 million shared. The method was immunoSEQ multiplex PCR; TCRdb's version includes in-frame clones alone and lacks a portion of them. V and J calls and clone size follow that table, whereas D and trimming were derived from the DNA. This sample yields some 150,000 clones, of which about 80% are seen a single time; more than 3% belongs to the top ten.

This TCR was recovered from a man under 40 in good health and CMV-seropositive. The chain joins TRBV27 to TRBJ1-1; maybe TRBD1 (5 bases). The sequenced sample was PBMCs. The CDR3 nucleotides read TGTGCCAGCGCCAAGGACACCGTGAACACTGAAGCTTTCTTT. Its translation is CASAKDTVNTEAFF.